This section outlines one T cell receptor (beta chain) sequence together with its context. As yet, its antigen is unknown. This sample stems from a study of blood T cells in healthy people across ages. A second PCR of about 6 to 11 cycles used a sample-barcoded 5' primer and a J-beta primer mix. TCRdb re-called the 5' RACE reads with MiXCR, one entry per CDR3 protein. The sample records about 1,400,000 distinct CDR3 sequences, 40% to 50% being singletons. CDR1 and CDR2 (germline): SEHNR, FQNEAQ (reference sequence). Trimming left V 5 bases short and J 8 bases short, with 21 bases between. The CDR3 extends over 15 amino acids. Per sample, at least 6 micrograms of total RNA were extracted. Study results and limitations: Any conclusive comparison of naive versus antigen-experienced cells was prevented by using unsorted PBMCs. Fewer expanded clones and more diversity marked long-lived versus aged donors.

This TCR derives from a woman younger than 30 in good health. V gene TRBV7-9 combines with J gene TRBJ1-2; D is perhaps TRBD1 (5 bases). The sample consisted of blood. CDR3 in DNA: TGTGCCAGCAGCCTGCCGACAGACCTACGGAGGGGCTACACCTTC. This sequence encodes CASSLPTDLRRGYTF.